The source of this TCR beta chain is a study of T cell changes during pregnancy in multiple sclerosis. Only in-frame clones appear in the TCRdb table, and some are missing; sequencing was by immunoSEQ multiplex PCR. The table lists around 33,000 clones, about 91% of them singletons. This clone was picked up one time. Trimming shortened V by 6 bases and J by 1 base, and 9 bases separated the two germline ends. CDR3 length: 12 residues. Germline CDR1 and CDR2: GTSNPN and SVGIG (reference sequence). The sequencing here drew on CD4+ T cells from peripheral blood mononuclear cells, taken after pregnancy. V gene TRBV30 combines with J gene TRBJ1-2; D uncertain. The clonotype originates from a female donor with multiple sclerosis, enrolled in a pregnancy study. The CDR3 DNA reads TGTGCCTGTAGCTCGGGTAACTATGGCTACACCTTC. Translated, it gives CACSSGNYGYTF. The full variable domain, in which reference TRBV30 and TRBJ1-2 provide the parts outside the CDR3, is SQTIHQWPATLVQPVGSPLSLECTVEGTSNPNLYWYRQAAGRGLQLLFYSVGIGQISSEVPQNLSASRPQDRQFILSSKKLLLSDSGFYLCACSSGNYGYTFGSGTRLTVV.